This record looks at one TCR beta chain sequence and its context. Its antigen is still unknown. The junction shows a germline mismatch at one end, possibly a read error. The template was RNA from unsorted bulk tissue. These data are taken from a study of tumor and adjacent non-tumor tissue in lung cancer. Study-wide results and caveats: In normal lung, the top 100 clones were significantly more dominant than in tumor.

TCRbeta libraries were built with three rounds of nested PCR, modified from ARM-PCR. From the multiplex PCR reads, TCRdb called clonotypes with MiXCR, one entry per CDR3 protein. This table holds approximately 76,000 distinct CDR3 sequences, roughly 70% found once. Sequenced material: lung tumor tissue. The TCR was taken from a woman in her seventies with non-small cell lung cancer.

CDR3 in amino acids: CASSQTGTTHETQYF. In nucleotides, the CDR3 is TGCGCCAGCAGCCAGACCGGGACTACCCATGAGACCCAGTATTTC. The rearrangement links TRBV4-1 to TRBJ2-5; 7 nucleotides line up with TRBD2. This CDR3 has 15 residues. CDR1 MGHRA and CDR2 YSYEKL come from the germline V gene.